The 28 T cell receptor beta chains reported below all come from one sample, sequenced in a study of T cell clonality in common variable immunodeficiency (dated by TCRdb to the mid-2010s). The library came from the immunoSEQ multiplex PCR assay. TCRdb took over this immuneACCESS table, retaining in-frame rearrangements with V and J assigned. Such tables are incomplete; in checked studies, under half of the missing clones stem from an unresolved V gene, and the remainder is unexplained. For this sample the table reports 75,000 to 85,000 clones, with no clone seen just once. The ten largest clones take up over 0.7% of the sample. Input material: peripheral blood mononuclear cells. Source of these receptors: a person aged 18 to 75 in good health.

The table lists this clone with many counts. The CDR3 goes on 3 residues after the read ends, and that part is filled in from the germline J gene. This chain connects TRBV19 to TRBJ2-1; TRBD2 might be the D (5 bases). Germline CDR1 LNHDA, CDR2 SQIVND (reference sequence). The germline V and J ends were trimmed by 3 bases and 7 bases, with 16 bases remaining between them. This CDR3 contains 15 residues. Incomplete CDR3 DNA: TGTGCCAGTAGTATTGGAGGACTTACCACTAATGAG. The encoded protein is CASSIGGLTTNE. The complete CDR3 sequence is CASSIGGLTTNEQFF.

Details on this clone: Being one base from a much bigger clone, this may be a read error. The read stops 3 residues short of the end of the CDR3; the missing end is completed from the germline J gene. The chain recombines TRBV7-2 with TRBJ1-1; no definite D call. Trimming took 3 bases from V and 1 from J, leaving 6 bases between them. The CDR3 has 13 residues. Germline V gives CDR1 SGHTA, CDR2 FQGNSA. Partial CDR3 DNA: TGTGCCAGCAGCTTGGGCAGGAACACTGAA. Translating gives CASSLGRNTE. In full, the CDR3 is CASSLGRNTEAFF. The variable domain in full, completed from reference TRBV7-2 and TRBJ1-1, reads GAGVSQSPSNKVTEKGKDVELRCDPISGHTALYWYRQSLGQGLEFLIYFQGNSAPDKSGLPSDRFSAERTGGSVSTLTIQRTQQEDSAVYLCASSLGRNTEAFFGQGTRLTVV.

There are many counts of this clone. The CDR3 end falls 3 residues outside the read, so it is completed with the germline J gene. V gene TRBV7-2 combines with J gene TRBJ1-1; no firm D call. CDR1 is SGHTA and CDR2 is FQGNSA in the germline V gene. Trimming pared 1 base from V and 1 base from J, leaving 7 bases between. The CDR3 is 14 residues long. CDR3: CASSLGTGNTEAFF. The sequenced part of the CDR3 DNA is TGTGCCAGCAGCTTAGGTACTGGGAACACTGAA.

This clone showed up many times. The read finishes 3 residues shy of the CDR3 end, and the germline J gene is used to complete it. The chain is built from TRBV29-1 and TRBJ2-1; D uncertain. The germline V and J ends were trimmed by 2 bases and 6 bases, with 8 bases remaining between them. CDR3 size: 12 residues. Germline V gene data show CDR1 as SQVTM and CDR2 as ANQGSEA. The CDR3 loop reads CSVERVLNEQFF. The sequenced CDR3 bases are TGCAGCGTTGAAAGGGTCCTCAATGAG.

This clone showed up just a few times. Partial CDR3 DNA: TGTGCCAGCAGCTCGACTATGACG. It codes for CASSSTMT. The full CDR3 is CASSSTMTQYF. The chain employs TRBV11-1 and TRBJ2-3; D is perhaps TRBD2 (5 bases). The CDR3 goes on 3 residues after the read ends, and that part is filled in from the germline J gene. CDR1 is SGHAT, CDR2 FQDESV, per germline (reference sequence). The CDR3 spans 11 residues.

Ten or more counts support this clone. Sequencing ends 3 residues short of the CDR3 end; the germline J gene provides the rest. This chain joins TRBV29-1 and TRBJ2-3, with a possible D match to TRBD2 (6 bases). The ends were cut back, 4 bases at V and 2 bases at J, with 10 bases in the middle. CDR3 length: 13 amino acids. Germline CDR1 is SQVTM and CDR2 is ANQGSEA. CDR3 residues: CSVAGLTTDTQYF. The sequenced CDR3 bases are TGCAGCGTTGCGGGACTGACCACAGATACG.

This clone was seen at least ten times. Read data end 3 residues before the CDR3 end; the end is taken from the germline J gene. The chain combines TRBV27 with TRBJ2-3; 8 bases align to TRBD2. With V trimmed by 3 bases and J by 6 bases, 11 bases remained unmatched. Per germline, CDR1 MNHEY and CDR2 SMNVEV (reference sequence). There are 16 residues in the CDR3. CDR3 DNA (partial): TGTGCCAGCAGTTTCAGCGGGAGACGTGTAGGGGATACG. Protein: CASSFSGRRVGDT. The full CDR3 protein is CASSFSGRRVGDTQYF.

This clone showed up many times. The CDR3 end lies 3 residues beyond the end of the read and is filled in from the germline J gene. The chain has TRBV5-1 and TRBJ2-7, with TRBD2 matching 10 bases. CDR1 and CDR2 (germline): SGHRS, YFSETQ. The CDR3 length is 14 residues. The V segment lost 5 bases and the J segment 5 bases; nucleotides outside the gene matches: 7. The covered CDR3 bases are TGCGCCAGCAGTTGGGTAGCGGGAGGTCACGAG. The encoded protein is CASSWVAGGHE. The entire CDR3 reads CASSWVAGGHEQYF.

This clone was seen repeatedly, ten times or more. The read ends 3 residues shy of where the CDR3 ends; the end is completed using the germline J gene. This sequence joins TRBV10-1 and TRBJ2-7; D gene uncertain. V dropped 4 bases and J dropped 3 bases, with 10 bases sitting between them. The CDR3 has 13 amino acids. Germline V lookup: CDR1 WNHNN, CDR2 SYGVQD (reference sequence). CDR3 DNA (partial): TGCGCCAGCAGTGCAGCGCCTAACTACGAG. Protein product: CASSAAPNYE. The entire CDR3 is CASSAAPNYEQYF.

This clone has a count of ten or more. Read sequence stops 3 residues before the CDR3 end, and the germline J gene provides the missing end. The chain links TRBV7-9 to TRBJ2-1; a possible D gene is TRBD2 (7 bases). There are 15 residues in the CDR3. From germline, CDR1 is SEHNR and CDR2 FQNEAQ (reference sequence). V lost 1 base and J 6 bases, leaving 13 bases between the germline ends. The sequenced CDR3 bases are TGTGCCAGCAGCTTAGGCGGGGGCTCTTTCAATGAG. This sequence encodes CASSLGGGSFNE. The whole CDR3 sequence reads CASSLGGGSFNEQFF.

This clone was detected ten times or more. Read data end 3 residues before the CDR3 end; the end is taken from the germline J gene. The chain carries TRBV2 and TRBJ2-2, with 8 bases lining up with TRBD2. This CDR3 has 14 amino acids. J lost 3 bases, V lost 9 bases, and 6 bases had no gene match. Germline V gives CDR1 SNHLY, CDR2 FYNNEI. The CDR3 here is CASKREYDTGELFF. CDR3 DNA (partial): TGTGCCAGTAAGCGGGAGTACGACACCGGGGAG.

This clone was found many times. The sequence runs out 3 residues before the end of the CDR3; the remainder is reconstructed from the germline J gene. V gene TRBV7-3 combines with J gene TRBJ2-7; perhaps TRBD2 as D (6 bases). Germline assignment: CDR1 SGHTA and CDR2 FQGTGA. The V end was cut by 8 bases, the J end by 0 bases, with 14 bases between. The CDR3 loop spans 14 amino acids. CDR3 bases read: TGTGCCAGCGGTAGCGGACCCAGCTCCTACGAG. This translates into CASGSGPSSYE. The entire CDR3 is CASGSGPSSYEQYF.

This clone was found a few times. The read ends 3 residues before the CDR3 terminus; that terminus is restored from the germline J gene. The V and J genes are TRBV7-2 and TRBJ2-5, with a weak D call TRBD2 (7 bases). V was pared by 5 bases and J by 5 bases, with 15 bases between. CDR3 length: 14 residues. Germline-derived CDR1 and CDR2 are SGHTA and FQGNSA. The CDR3 region is CASSPGAGVETQYF. The covered CDR3 bases are TGTGCCAGCAGCCCGGGGGCGGGGGTTGAGACC.

This clone came up many times. The read ends 3 residues shy of where the CDR3 ends; the end is completed using the germline J gene. The chain has TRBV4-1 and TRBJ2-3, with a weak D call TRBD2 (6 bases). The germline V gene has CDR1 MGHRA and CDR2 YSYEKL. The length of the CDR3 is 16 residues. The ends were cut back, 1 base at V and 6 bases at J, with 17 bases in the middle. The CDR3 loop is CASSQARRAGSDTQYF. CDR3 DNA (partial): TGCGCCAGCAGCCAAGCTAGGAGGGCGGGTTCTGATACG.

Of note for this clone: From the germline J gene comes the end of the CDR3, since the read stops 3 residues before it. This chain connects TRBV19 to TRBJ1-5, with 7 nucleotides matching TRBD1. This CDR3 has 15 residues. J was trimmed by 1 base and V by 2 bases; bases with no gene match: 2. Looked up from germline, CDR1 is LNHDA and CDR2 is SQIVND (reference sequence). The sequenced part of the CDR3 DNA is TGTGCCAGTAGTATACAGGGGGTGAGCAATCAGCCC. Translated: CASSIQGVSNQP. From start to end, the CDR3 is CASSIQGVSNQPQHF.

This clone was observed at least ten times. The CDR3 reads CASSRLFRLSYEQYF. The sequenced part of the CDR3 DNA is TGTGCCAGTAGTAGACTATTTCGTCTTTCCTACGAG. The V call is TRBV19, the J call TRBJ2-7, with D possibly being TRBD2 (5 bases). The sequenced fragment ends 3 residues before the CDR3 boundary, so the rest is inferred from the germline J gene. This CDR3 has 15 amino acids. The germline V gene encodes CDR1 LNHDA and CDR2 SQIVND (reference sequence). V lost 4 bases and J lost 1, with 14 bases in between.

In this sample, this clone turned up many times. The sequence runs out 3 residues before the end of the CDR3; the remainder is reconstructed from the germline J gene. The chain has TRBV20-1 and TRBJ1-1; D gene unclear. The CDR3 has 11 residues. V shed 3 bases and J shed 7 bases, with 9 bases lying between them. Germline V gene lookup returns CDR1 DFQATT and CDR2 SNEGSKA (reference sequence). CDR3 DNA (partial): TGCAGTGCTAGCCCCTCTCTTGAA. This codes for CSASPSLE. The whole CDR3 is CSASPSLEAFF.

This clone has ten or more counts. The read comes to an end 3 residues before the CDR3 does, leaving the germline J gene to fill in the end. This sequence joins TRBV5-1 and TRBJ2-7; the D gene is possibly TRBD1 (6 bases). The V and J ends lost 5 bases and 4 bases respectively, with 13 bases between them. The V gene's germline CDR1 is SGHRS and CDR2 YFSETQ. The CDR3 is 13 amino acids. The CDR3 protein is CASRPDSNYEQYF. CDR3 bases read: TGCGCCAGCAGACCGGACAGTAATTACGAG.

In its sample, this clone was seen many times. The read comes to an end 3 residues before the CDR3 does, leaving the germline J gene to fill in the end. The chain links TRBV5-1 to TRBJ2-3; D possibly corresponds to TRBD1 (5 bases). From germline, CDR1 is SGHRS and CDR2 YFSETQ. Trimming cost V 5 bases and J 1 base, with 17 bases left between them. The CDR3 runs 16 residues. CDR3: CASRPAGKAGTDTQYF. The DNA read from the CDR3 is TGCGCCAGCAGACCCGCAGGGAAGGCGGGCACAGATACG.

Comment on this clone: The read is 3 residues too short to cover the CDR3 end, so that end is filled in from the germline J gene. This chain links TRBV7-6 with TRBJ1-5; 9 bases line up with TRBD1. The V gene end was trimmed by 5 bases and the J gene end by 6 bases; junction bases not matched to a gene: 8. Germline loops: CDR1 SGHVS, CDR2 FNYEAQ. The length of the CDR3 is 15 residues. The CDR3 DNA, read in part, is TGTGCCAGCAGCCCAGAAGGGACAGGGAGTCAGCCC. It is translated as CASSPEGTGSQP. The entire CDR3 protein reads CASSPEGTGSQPQHF.

This clone appeared many times. The read is 3 residues too short to cover the CDR3 end, so that end is filled in from the germline J gene. J is TRBJ2-7 and V is TRBV19; weak D call: TRBD1 (6 bases). The CDR3 sequence is 12 residues long. V dropped 8 bases and J dropped 5 bases, with 13 bases sitting between them. Per germline, CDR1 LNHDA and CDR2 SQIVND (reference sequence). The CDR3 sequence: CASGAGDNEQYF. Partial CDR3 DNA: TGTGCCAGTGGGGCAGGGGATAACGAG. The variable domain in full, with the rest retrieved from reference TRBV19 and TRBJ2-7, is DGGITQSPKYLFRKEGQNVTLSCEQNLNHDAMYWYRQDPGQGLRLIYYSQIVNDFQKGDIAEGYSVSREKKESFPLTVTSAQKNPTAFYLCASGAGDNEQYFGPGTRLTVT.

This clone was seen repeatedly, ten times or more. The CDR3 end falls 3 residues outside the read, so it is completed with the germline J gene. The chain links TRBV20-1 to TRBJ1-4; no definite D call. Germline V CDR1 and CDR2: DFQATT, SNEGSKA (reference sequence). V was shortened by 3 bases and J by 6 bases, with 14 bases between the two germline ends. The CDR3 is 14 residues long. CDR3 in amino acids: CSARASWPDEKLFF. CDR3 DNA (partial): TGCAGTGCTAGGGCTAGCTGGCCAGATGAAAAA.

In this sample, this clone turned up many times. The covered CDR3 bases are TGTGCCAGCAGAAAGACTTCCACGAACACCGGGGAG. Protein: CASRKTSTNTGE. The whole CDR3 region reads CASRKTSTNTGELFF. The V gene is TRBV6-4, the J gene TRBJ2-2, with D uncertain. The read gets to within 3 residues of the CDR3 end, and the germline J gene fills in the rest. The CDR3 consists of 15 residues. Deletions cut 6 bases from V and 0 bases from J, with 11 bases between. The germline V gene has CDR1 MRHNA and CDR2 SNTAGT.

The sample holds many counts of this clone. The read stops 3 residues short of the end of the CDR3; the missing end is completed from the germline J gene. The rearrangement links TRBV19 to TRBJ2-7; 7 bases match TRBD2. Germline lookup yields CDR1 LNHDA and CDR2 SQIVND (reference sequence). This CDR3 has 14 amino acids. The V and J ends lost 6 bases and 3 bases, in that order; junction bases with no gene match: 8. CDR3 sequence: CASRGAGVSYEQYF. CDR3 bases read: TGTGCCAGTAGGGGTGCGGGGGTTAGCTACGAG.

This clone was picked up many times. The observed sequence ends 3 residues before the CDR3 terminus, with the missing tail filled in from the germline J gene. The J gene is TRBJ2-2, the V gene TRBV20-1, with TRBD2 matching 9 bases. Germline values: CDR1 DFQATT, CDR2 SNEGSKA (reference sequence). Trimming removed 0 bases from V and 3 bases from J; junction bases left unmatched: 5. The CDR3 has 16 amino acids. The CDR3 reads CSARDRSGSHTGELFF. CDR3 bases read: TGCAGTGCTAGAGATCGTAGCGGGAGTCACACCGGGGAG.

With regard to this clone: With the read ending 3 residues before the CDR3 end, the germline J gene is used to fill in that end. The rearrangement joins TRBV11-2 to TRBJ2-1; 11 bases are a match to TRBD2. Germline V gene sequence: CDR1 SGHAT, CDR2 FQNNGV. This CDR3 contains 15 residues. Losses at the gene ends were 2 bases for V and 6 bases for J; bases not matched to a gene: 3. CDR3 bases read: TGTGCCAGCAGCTTACCGGGACTAGCGGTCAATGAG. Its translation: CASSLPGLAVNE. The full-length CDR3 reads as CASSLPGLAVNEQFF.

This clone was detected many times. The read stops 3 residues short of the end of the CDR3; the missing end is completed from the germline J gene. The rearrangement uses TRBV10-3 and TRBJ2-1, with TRBD1 matching 7 bases. Losses at the gene ends were 8 bases for V and 3 bases for J; bases not matched to a gene: 7. The V gene's germline CDR1 is ENHRY and CDR2 SYGVKD. The length of the CDR3 is 14 residues. The covered CDR3 bases are TGTGCCATCCTACGGGACAGTAACTACAATGAG. This gives the protein CAILRDSNYNE. The full-length CDR3 reads as CAILRDSNYNEQFF.

This clone was detected many times. The read ends 3 residues shy of where the CDR3 ends; the end is completed using the germline J gene. The chain combines TRBV6-2 or TRBV6-3 with TRBJ1-1, with no clear D. The CDR3 runs to 12 residues. Trimming removed 6 bases from V and 4 bases from J, with 9 bases in between. The germline CDR1 and CDR2 sequences are MNHEY and SVGEGT. The CDR3 spells CASRDYPTEAFF. The sequenced CDR3 bases are TGTGCCAGCAGGGACTATCCCACTGAA.